This TCR beta chain is from a study of cytomegalovirus exposure and HLA in healthy donors. Trimming took off 0 bases at V and 3 bases at J, with 8 bases between the two ends. The V gene's germline CDR1 is LGHNA and CDR2 YNFKEQ. This CDR3 has 15 amino acids. The PCR contained 60 Vbeta and 13 Jbeta primers. Assay used: immunoSEQ multiplex PCR; TCRdb lists only in-frame clones, some missing. The sample has some 130,000 clones; about 72% are singletons. V is TRBV4-2 and J is TRBJ2-2, with D unresolved. The sample was PBMCs. The receptor was derived from a man aged 25-45 years in good health and CMV-seropositive. Written as DNA, the CDR3 is TGTGCCAGCAGCCAAGATTCACTATACACCGGGGAGCTGTTTTTT. It yields the protein CASSQDSLYTGELFF.